This T cell receptor (beta chain) was observed in a study of shared clonotypes between healthy human individuals. From germline, CDR1 is WNHNN and CDR2 SYGVQD (reference sequence). This CDR3 comprises 17 residues. V was pared by 0 bases and J by 0 bases, with 12 bases between. Data came from immunoSEQ multiplex PCR; TCRdb stores just in-frame clones and leaves some out. The data show around 1.9 million clones, 93% seen once. CD8 cells regarded as naive lacked CD45RO, were positively chosen for CCR7, and omitted terminally differentiated effector memory CD45RA+ cells. This receptor was identified in a man aged 18 to 30 in good health. Some clones in this sample may be carry-over from other donors' samples. This chain connects TRBV10-1 to TRBJ2-4; D remains unclear. The sample was naive CD8+ T cells from PBMCs. The CDR3 reads CASSESTPELAKNIQYF. The CDR3 DNA sequence: TGCGCCAGCAGTGAGTCGACTCCGGAGCTAGCCAAAAACATTCAGTACTTC.